This TCR beta chain was sequenced for a study of early T cells in non-severe SARS-CoV-2 infection. At the level of the study: Chains stayed unpaired after sequencing of bulk RNA from unsorted whole blood. Whole-study results and caveats: Using VDJdb, the matching emphasized anti-spike CD8 responses while missing private and CD4 specificities.

Germline values: CDR1 KGHSH, CDR2 LQKENI. There are 16 residues in the CDR3. Deletions cut 1 base from V and 3 bases from J, with 16 bases between. The TCR library protocol was used to attach unique molecular identifiers. These identifiers were attached to individual cDNA molecules. TCRdb called the 5' RACE reads again in MiXCR, with one record for every CDR3 protein. The table includes over 60,000 distinct CDR3 sequences, about 9.5% detected once. Only a few counts were recorded for this clonotype. Its antigen is undetermined. J is TRBJ2-7 and V is TRBV18; D tentatively reads TRBD1 or TRBD2 (7 bases each). The sequence was collected from an adult who was a healthcare worker with PCR-confirmed SARS-CoV-2 infection or an uninfected control (not recorded which). Specimen: whole blood, collected at baseline. The CDR3 bases are TGTGCCAGCTCACCACGGGAGGGGGCCAGCCTCTACGAGCAGTACTTC. Protein: CASSPREGASLYEQYF. Looking up the rest from reference TRBV18 and TRBJ2-7 gives the full variable domain: NAGVMQNPRHLVRRRGQEARLRCSPMKGHSHVYWYRQLPEEGLKFMVYLQKENIIDESGMPKERFSAEFPKEGPSILRIQQVVRGDSAAYFCASSPREGASLYEQYFGPGTRLTVT.